This passage covers 9 T cell receptor beta chains from one sample sequenced in a study of blood T cell repertoires in COVID-19. Clones were read by immunoSEQ multiplex PCR, and TCRdb kept only the in-frame ones, dropping some. The repertoire includes 50,000 to 70,000 clones, 75% to 85% of them detected once, and 5.5% to 6% sits in the top ten. Sequenced input: peripheral blood. These receptors were taken from a woman aged 55-70 years with acute or convalescent COVID-19.

This sequence joins TRBV4-1 and TRBJ1-2; D is perhaps TRBD1 (5 bases). The CDR3 loop spans 14 amino acids. V was cut by 0 bases and J by 4 bases, with 9 bases left in between. Germline V gives CDR1 MGHRA, CDR2 YSYEKL. DNA for the CDR3: TGCGCCAGCAGCCAAGATCGGGGGGGCTATGGCTACACCTTC. Its protein is CASSQDRGGYGYTF.

The rearrangement links TRBV3-1 (or the pseudogene TRBV3-2) to TRBJ1-2; possibly TRBD1 for D (6 bases). CDR1 is LGHDT, CDR2 YNNKEL, per germline (reference sequence). The CDR3 spans 11 residues. V was pared by 6 bases and J by 8 bases, with 10 bases between. The CDR3 coding sequence is TGTGCCAGCAGGGGAGGGGGAGGCTACACCTTC. It yields the protein CASRGGGGYTF.

The CDR3 reads CASSQGVSGPRETQYF. Here the CDR3 DNA reads TGTGCCAGCAGCCAAGGAGTTAGCGGGCCCCGAGAGACCCAGTACTTC. The rearrangement joins TRBV3-1 (or the pseudogene TRBV3-2) to TRBJ2-5, with 7 bases aligning to TRBD2. V shed 1 base, J shed 4 bases, and the junction held 9 bases outside the gene matches. This CDR3 region has 16 residues. The germline V gene has CDR1 LGHDT and CDR2 YNNKEL (reference sequence).

The rearrangement joins TRBV18 to TRBJ2-7; D is possibly TRBD2 (6 bases). The CDR3 is 12 residues long. Germline V lookup: CDR1 KGHSH, CDR2 LQKENI. V lost 3 bases and J lost 4, with 7 bases in between. The CDR3 spells CASSPGTYEQYF. Here the CDR3 DNA reads TGTGCCAGCTCACCCGGGACTTACGAGCAGTACTTC.

The chain is built from TRBV6-6 and TRBJ1-1; a possible D gene is TRBD1 (6 bases). This CDR3 region has 12 residues. Trimming pared 6 bases from V and 6 bases from J, leaving 11 bases between. Germline V gene data show CDR1 as MNHNY and CDR2 as SVGAGI (reference sequence). CDR3 sequence reads: CASSPTGSEAFF. CDR3 in DNA: TGTGCCAGCAGCCCTACAGGGTCTGAAGCTTTCTTT.

This chain links TRBV6-5 with TRBJ1-5; possibly TRBD1 for D (5 bases). The CDR3 sequence is 13 residues long. The V end lost 6 bases, the J end lost 4 bases, and 10 bases lay between the germline ends. Germline assignment: CDR1 MNHEY and CDR2 SVGAGI. Here the CDR3 DNA reads TGTGCCAGCAGCTGGGGGGGTAATCAGCCCCAGCATTTT. Its translation is CASSWGGNQPQHF.

The chain links TRBV7-9 to TRBJ1-2; no firm D call. The CDR3 covers 16 residues. The V gene's germline CDR1 is SEHNR and CDR2 FQNEAQ (reference sequence). V gave up 1 base and J gave up 9 bases, with 21 bases separating them. CDR3 amino acids: CASSLELVVAYGSYTF. As DNA, the CDR3 is TGTGCCAGCAGCTTAGAATTGGTAGTAGCGTACGGGAGCTACACCTTC.

CDR3 nucleotide sequence: TGTGCCAGTAGTATAGAATCCACAGGGGGCTATCGGCCCCAGCATTTT. Translating gives CASSIESTGGYRPQHF. The chain is built from TRBV19 and TRBJ1-5, with 9 positions matching TRBD1. Trimming removed 0 bases from V and 9 bases from J; junction bases left unmatched: 9. This CDR3 comprises 16 residues. Germline CDR1 LNHDA, CDR2 SQIVND (reference sequence).

This rearrangement joins TRBV19 to TRBJ1-5, with 7 bases identical to TRBD1. CDR3 length: 14 amino acids. J was trimmed by 5 bases and V by 4 bases; bases with no gene match: 5. Per the germline V gene, CDR1 is LNHDA and CDR2 is SQIVND (reference sequence). Here the CDR3 DNA reads TGTGCCAGTAGTACGGGACAGCAGCATCAGCCCCAGCATTTT. This translates into CASSTGQQHQPQHF.